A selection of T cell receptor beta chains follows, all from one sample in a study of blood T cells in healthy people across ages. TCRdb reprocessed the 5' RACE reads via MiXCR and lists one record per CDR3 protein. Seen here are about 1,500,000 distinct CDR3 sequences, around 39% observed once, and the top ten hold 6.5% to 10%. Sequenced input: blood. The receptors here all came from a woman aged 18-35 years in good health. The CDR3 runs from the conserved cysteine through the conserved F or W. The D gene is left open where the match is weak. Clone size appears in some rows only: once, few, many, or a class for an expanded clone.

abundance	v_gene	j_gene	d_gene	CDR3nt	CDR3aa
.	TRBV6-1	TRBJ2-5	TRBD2	TGTGCCAGCAGTGAAGCTCCTAGCGGGGCTTTGGAGACCCAGTACTTC	CASSEAPSGALETQYF
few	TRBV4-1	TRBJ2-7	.	TGCGCCAGCAGCCAAGCTGGATTCTACGAGCAGTACTTC	CASSQAGFYEQYF
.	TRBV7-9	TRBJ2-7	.	TGTGCCAGCAGCCCCGTTTCAGTCTCCTACGAGCAGTACTTC	CASSPVSVSYEQYF
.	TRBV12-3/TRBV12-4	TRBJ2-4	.	TGTGCCAGCAGCCTGGGGGGCTCTGTGAAGGAGCAGTACTTC	CASSLGGSVKEQYF
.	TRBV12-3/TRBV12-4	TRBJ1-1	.	TGTGCCAGCACCCCCAGCGGAGGGGGAACTGAAGCTTTCTTT	CASTPSGGGTEAFF
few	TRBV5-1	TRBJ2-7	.	TGCGCCAGCAGCTTGGATGGTAGCGGCTACGAGCAGTACTTC	CASSLDGSGYEQYF
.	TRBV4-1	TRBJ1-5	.	TGCGCCAGCAGCCAAGATACAGCGACATATAGCAATCAGCCCCAGCATTTT	CASSQDTATYSNQPQHF
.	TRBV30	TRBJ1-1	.	TGTGCCTGTCAGGACAGGAACACTGAAGCTTTCTTT	CACQDRNTEAFF
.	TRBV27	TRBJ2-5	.	TGTGCCAGCAGTTTATACAGGGGAGGCGTGTCCACCCAGTACTTC	CASSLYRGGVSTQYF
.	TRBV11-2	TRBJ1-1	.	TGTGCCAGCAACGGGGCAGGGAGTATTGGGAACACTGAAGCTTTCTTT	CASNGAGSIGNTEAFF
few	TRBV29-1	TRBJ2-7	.	TGCAGCGTTAAACAGGGTCTCGCCGAGCAGTACTTC	CSVKQGLAEQYF
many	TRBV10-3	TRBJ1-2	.	TGTGCCATCAGTGAGTCGACTTATGGCTACACCTTC	CAISESTYGYTF
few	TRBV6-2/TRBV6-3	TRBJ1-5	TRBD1	TGTGCCAGCAGTGATACAGGGGGCAATCAGCCCCAGCATTTT	CASSDTGGNQPQHF
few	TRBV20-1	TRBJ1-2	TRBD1	TGCAGTGCTGTGGGACAGGGGGGTGGCTACACCTTC	CSAVGQGGGYTF
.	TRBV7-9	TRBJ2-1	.	TGTGCCAGCAGCGTAGTAGTCGTGAATGAGCAGTTCTTC	CASSVVVVNEQFF
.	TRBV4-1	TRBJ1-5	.	TGCGCCAGCAGCCAAGATTGGGGACTCAGCAATCAGCCCCAGCATTTT	CASSQDWGLSNQPQHF
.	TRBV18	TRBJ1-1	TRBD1	TGTGCCAGCTCACCCCTAGGACAGGGGGCTGAAGCTTTCTTT	CASSPLGQGAEAFF
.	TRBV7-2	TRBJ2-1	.	TGTGCCAGCGGGGGGTTCTCCTACAATGAGCAGTTCTTC	CASGGFSYNEQFF
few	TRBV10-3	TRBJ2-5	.	TGTGCCATCAGTGCAGTGGGGGACACCCAAGAGACCCAGTACTTC	CAISAVGDTQETQYF
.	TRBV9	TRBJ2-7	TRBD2	TGTGCCAGCAGCGTTAGCGGGGGGGCCGGGAATGAGCAGTACTTC	CASSVSGGAGNEQYF
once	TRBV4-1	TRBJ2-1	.	TGCGCCAGCAGCCAAGTCTCTCTAGCAGGGCAGTACGAGCAGTTCTTC	CASSQVSLAGQYEQFF
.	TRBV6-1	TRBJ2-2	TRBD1	TGTGCCAGCAGGATACCGGGACAGGGGGCCACCGGGGAGCTGTTTTTT	CASRIPGQGATGELFF
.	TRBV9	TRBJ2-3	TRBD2	TGTGCCAGCAGCGTAGCTTTGACTAGCGGGGCGCTCACAGATACGCAGTATTTT	CASSVALTSGALTDTQYF
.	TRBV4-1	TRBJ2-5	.	TGCGCCAGCAGTCCCAGGAGGAGTTCGGAAGAGACCCAGTACTTC	CASSPRRSSEETQYF
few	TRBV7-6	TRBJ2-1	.	TGTGCCAGCAGCTTAGCGGAGGATGAGCAGTTCTTC	CASSLAEDEQFF
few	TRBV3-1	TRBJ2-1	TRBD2	TGTGCCAGCAGGGTAGCAGGAAGCGGGAAATACAATGAGCAGTTCTTC	CASRVAGSGKYNEQFF
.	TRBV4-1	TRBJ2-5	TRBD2	TGCGTCAGCAGCAAACTAGCGGGAGAAGGCAATGAGCAGTACTTC	CVSSKLAGEGNEQYF
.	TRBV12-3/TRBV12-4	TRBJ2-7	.	TGTGCCAGCAGTTCCCCCCATTACGAGCAGTACTTC	CASSSPHYEQYF
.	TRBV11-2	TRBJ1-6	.	TGTGCCAGCAACTTATTGCGGACAGATTATAATTCACCCCTCCACTTT	CASNLLRTDYNSPLHF
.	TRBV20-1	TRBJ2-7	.	TGCAGTGCTAGAGAGAGTAGGCTGTATGCCTACGAGCAGTACTTC	CSARESRLYAYEQYF
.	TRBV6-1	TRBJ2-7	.	TGTGCCAGCAGCAACCCCGAGAGGGGAGCCTACGAGCAGTACTTC	CASSNPERGAYEQYF
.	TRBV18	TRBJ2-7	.	TGTGCCAGCTCACGGGTCGGGAGCTCCTACAATGAGCAGTACTTC	CASSRVGSSYNEQYF
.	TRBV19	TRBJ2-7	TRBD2	TGTGCCAGTAGTTCGGGACTAGCGGTGAATGAGCAGTACTTC	CASSSGLAVNEQYF
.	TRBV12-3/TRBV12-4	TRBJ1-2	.	TGTGCCAGTCAGGTCCAGGGAGGCTACACCTTC	CASQVQGGYTF
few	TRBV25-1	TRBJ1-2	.	TGTGCCAGCAGTGGGGGTCTGATAGGAGCAGGCTACACCTTC	CASSGGLIGAGYTF
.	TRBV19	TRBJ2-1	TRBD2	TGTGCCAGTAGGCCGACTAGCGGGAGTACCTACAATGAGCAGTTCTTC	CASRPTSGSTYNEQFF
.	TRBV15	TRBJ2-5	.	TGTGCCACCAGCAGAGATGTAGCGCCCCAAGAGACCCAGTACTTC	CATSRDVAPQETQYF